Included here is one T cell receptor beta chain sequence, with context. The entry originates in a study of blood T cell repertoires in COVID-19. Study summary: Some COVID-19 samples were acute and others convalescent; all came from the United States, Italy and Spain. Sources were T cells, B-cell-depleted T cells, or PBMCs; the material itself was cDNA or gDNA.

This CDR3 spans 14 amino acids. CDR1 and CDR2 (germline): SGHTA, FQGNSA. Trimming left V 1 base short and J 4 bases short, with 7 bases between. In the original analysis: Reference gene primers were amplified, and this amplification served to estimate nucleated cell counts. The repertoire was sequenced with immunoSEQ multiplex PCR; TCRdb's copy has only in-frame clones and lacks some. That table furnishes V, J and clone size, whereas the DNA furnished D and trimming. This table has about 180,000 clones, 80% to 90% appearing once. The sequence was collected from a woman older than 75 with COVID-19, enrolled during active disease. Sequenced input: peripheral blood. V gene TRBV7-2 combines with J gene TRBJ2-2; possibly TRBD1 for D (5 bases). CDR3 sequence: CASSLVRATGELFF. The CDR3 DNA follows: TGTGCCAGCAGCTTAGTCAGGGCCACCGGGGAGCTGTTTTTT.